These 31 T cell receptor beta chains originate from one sample sequenced in a study of CD4 and CD8 cells across lung adenocarcinoma regions. TCRdb redid the calling of the PCR reads with MiXCR, one entry per CDR3 protein. The sample includes about 20,000 distinct CDR3 sequences, about 50% of them seen just once. The sample taken for sequencing was CD8+ T cells from the center of a lung tumor. These receptors originate from a female donor with lung adenocarcinoma. The CD4 and CD8 labels of this study may be unreliable.

As concerns this clonotype: An end of the junction does not agree with germline; a read error may underlie this. This chain uses TRBV27 with TRBJ2-3; TRBD2 agrees at 7 bases. The germline V gene has CDR1 MNHEY and CDR2 SMNVEV (reference sequence). The CDR3 sequence is 15 residues long. The CDR3 nucleotides read TGTGCCAGCGGGCAGCGGGGCCGAGACCCAGATACGCAGTACTTT. As protein: CASGQRGRDPDTQYF.

The chain carries TRBV12-3 or TRBV12-4 and TRBJ2-3; D uncertain. V was cut by 3 bases and J by 6 bases, with 10 bases left in between. The CDR3 covers 13 residues. CDR3 in amino acids: CASSFSLDDTQYF. The CDR3 DNA reads as TGTGCCAGCAGTTTCAGCCTGGATGATACGCAGTATTTT.

The chain is built from TRBV6-1 and TRBJ1-3, with TRBD1 matching 9 bases. V shed 10 bases and J 4 bases; nucleotides not matched to a gene: 8. CDR1 MNHNS and CDR2 SASEGT come from the germline V gene. The CDR3 runs to 14 residues. As DNA, the CDR3 is TGTGCCACCGTAATCGGACAGGGGGGAAACACCATATATTTT. This encodes CATVIGQGGNTIYF.

This clonotype was counted at least ten times. This chain connects TRBV4-1 to TRBJ2-5, with TRBD2 as a possible D gene (5 bases). The CDR3 spans 15 residues. V was clipped by 1 base and J by 2 bases, with 11 bases between them. Per germline, CDR1 MGHRA and CDR2 YSYEKL. The CDR3 coding sequence is TGCGCCAGCAGCCAAGCTCCCGGGATACAAGAGACCCAGTACTTC. Residues: CASSQAPGIQETQYF.

The genes are TRBV12-3 or TRBV12-4 and TRBJ2-5, with TRBD2 identical over 13 bases. Trimming removed 6 bases from V and 11 bases from J; junction bases left unmatched: 9. The CDR3 extends over 14 amino acids. In DNA form, the CDR3 reads TGTGCCAGCAGGCCGGGACTAGCGGGAAGTGAGCAGTACTTC. This encodes CASRPGLAGSEQYF.

Comments on this clonotype: The germline gene is not matched at one end of the junction; a read error may be the cause. The J gene is TRBJ1-1, the V gene TRBV11-2; TRBD1 is a possible D gene (6 bases). Germline CDR1 is SGHAT and CDR2 is FQNNGV. CDR3 length equals 13 residues. The CDR3: CASSLGGGSEAFF. CDR3 sequence (DNA): TGTGCCAGCAGTTTAGGGGGAGGATCTGAAGCTTTCTTT.

This clonotype is judged medium-sized. The V call is TRBV7-6, the J call TRBJ2-1; 7 bases match TRBD2. The CDR3 consists of 17 residues. The germline V gene has CDR1 SGHVS and CDR2 FNYEAQ. The V and J ends lost 5 bases and 0 bases, in that order; junction bases with no gene match: 10. CDR3 amino acids: CASSPQIAGSSYNEQFF. The DNA of the CDR3 is TGTGCCAGCAGCCCACAAATAGCGGGTAGCTCCTACAATGAGCAGTTCTTC.

The chain joins TRBV6-1 to TRBJ2-1; 8 positions agree with TRBD2. The tail of the sequence fits TRBJ2-7 better, so the J call may be wrong. Germline V gives CDR1 MNHNS, CDR2 SASEGT. The CDR3 runs to 15 residues. Written as DNA, the CDR3 is TGTGCCAGCAGTGAGTTTGGCGGGGGGAGCTACGAGCAGTACTTC. Amino acid sequence: CASSEFGGGSYEQYF.

The V and J genes are TRBV10-1 and TRBJ2-4, with D maybe TRBD1 (5 bases). The length of the CDR3 is 14 residues. V was clipped by 6 bases and J by 12 bases, with 21 bases between them. Germline CDR1 is WNHNN and CDR2 is SYGVQD (reference sequence). The CDR3 protein is CASRGQRAKNTQYF. Here the CDR3 DNA reads TGCGCCAGCAGGGGGCAGCGAGCCAAAAATACTCAGTACTTC.

V and J are TRBV4-1 and TRBJ2-3, with 7 positions matching TRBD2. Germline V gene sequence: CDR1 MGHRA, CDR2 YSYEKL. With V trimmed by 1 base and J by 2 bases, 6 bases remained unmatched. The CDR3 runs to 16 residues. The CDR3 DNA reads as TGCGCCAGCAGCCAAGTCAGCGGGACCTACACAGATACGCAGTATTTT. Amino acids: CASSQVSGTYTDTQYF.

V is TRBV5-1 and J is TRBJ2-1, with a weak D call TRBD2 (5 bases). The DNA end is more similar to TRBJ2-7, so the J call may be wrong. This CDR3 is 15 amino acids long. CDR1 is SGHRS and CDR2 is YFSETQ in the germline V gene. CDR3 coding DNA: TGCGCCAGCCGGCAAGGGAGCTATAAAGACTACGAGCAGTACTTC. Its translation is CASRQGSYKDYEQYF.

This chain links TRBV3-1 with TRBJ2-1, with a possible D match to TRBD2 (6 bases). CDR1 and CDR2 from the germline V gene are LGHDT and YNNKEL (reference sequence). V was shortened by 4 bases and J by 1 base, with 17 bases between the two germline ends. CDR3 length equals 17 residues. CDR3 protein: CASSRNRRAESYNEQFF. In DNA form, the CDR3 reads TGTGCCAGCAGCCGCAACCGGAGGGCCGAGTCCTACAATGAGCAGTTCTTC.

The rearrangement uses TRBV5-1 and TRBJ1-4; a possible D gene is TRBD1 (6 bases). V lost 3 bases to trimming and J lost 1 base, with 13 bases between them. The CDR3 is 16 amino acids. Germline V gene lookup returns CDR1 SGHRS and CDR2 YFSETQ. In DNA, the CDR3 is TGCGCCAGCAGCTGGGGGCCACAGGGAACTAATGAAAAACTGTTTTTT. Translating gives CASSWGPQGTNEKLFF.

In its sample, this clonotype was seen a few times. The chain employs TRBV6-1 and TRBJ2-3; the match to TRBD2 covers 11 bases. The J segment lost 2 bases and the V segment lost 9 bases, leaving 7 bases of the junction unmatched. This CDR3 region has 15 residues. CDR1 is MNHNS and CDR2 is SASEGT in the germline V gene. The CDR3 DNA follows: TGTGCCAGTTGGGGGACTAGCGGACACACAGATACGCAGTATTTT. This sequence encodes CASWGTSGHTDTQYF.

By sample fraction, this clonotype is medium-sized. One junction end does not reproduce the germline sequence, and a read error may be involved. The chain couples TRBV7-7 to TRBJ2-1; D tentatively reads TRBD1 or TRBD2 (5 bases each). CDR3 length equals 16 residues. Germline V lookup: CDR1 SSHAT, CDR2 FNYEAQ (reference sequence). The CDR3 sequence: CASSSGAATGYNEQFF. Written as DNA, the CDR3 is TGTGCTAGCAGCTCCGGGGCCGCAACAGGCTACAATGAGCAGTTCTTC.

The J gene is TRBJ2-1, the V gene TRBV10-3; 7 bases align to TRBD1. CDR3 size: 14 residues. Germline loops: CDR1 ENHRY, CDR2 SYGVKD. After removal of 7 bases from V and 6 bases from J, the junction contained 9 bases not matched to a gene. The CDR3 coding sequence is TGTGCCATCAACCCGGGACAGCGAACCAATGAGCAGTTCTTC. This gives the protein CAINPGQRTNEQFF.

A single count supports this clonotype. The genes are TRBV10-1 and TRBJ2-3; 11 bases agree with TRBD2. CDR1 is WNHNN and CDR2 is SYGVQD in the germline V gene (reference sequence). V lost 2 bases, J lost 5 bases, and 6 bases stayed unmatched. The CDR3 is made up of 16 amino acids. In nucleotides, the CDR3 is TGCGCCAGCAGTGAGAATAGCGGGGGGGATCAAGATACGCAGTATTTT. Translation gives CASSENSGGDQDTQYF.

This clonotype showed up many times. V is TRBV27 and J is TRBJ2-2; 9 bases line up with TRBD2. The junction had 10 bases not matched to a gene; V was cut back by 10 bases and J by 4 bases. This CDR3 is 15 amino acids long. Germline V lookup: CDR1 MNHEY, CDR2 SMNVEV (reference sequence). The CDR3 is CANHSGRSGTGELFF. The CDR3 DNA is TGTGCCAATCATAGCGGGAGAAGTGGCACCGGGGAGCTGTTTTTT.

There are many counts of this clonotype. This chain joins TRBV6-5 and TRBJ1-4; 7 bases align to TRBD1. Germline assignment: CDR1 MNHEY and CDR2 SVGAGI. The CDR3 spans 17 residues. Losses at the gene ends were 0 bases for V and 7 bases for J; bases not matched to a gene: 11. CDR3 amino acids: CASSYSSPRGPGEKLFF. The CDR3, as DNA: TGTGCCAGCAGTTACTCGTCCCCAAGGGGGCCTGGTGAAAAACTGTTTTTT.

By share, this clonotype ranks as medium-sized. The chain is built from TRBV6-1 and TRBJ2-1; 7 bases agree with TRBD1. Germline V CDR1 and CDR2: MNHNS, SASEGT. J gave up 0 bases and V 3 bases, and 8 bases lay outside the gene matches. The CDR3 contains 17 residues. The chain's CDR3 is CASSDPGTVSSYNEQFF. The CDR3 DNA sequence: TGTGCCAGCAGTGACCCCGGGACAGTGAGCTCCTACAATGAGCAGTTCTTC.

Points on this clonotype: One end of the junction fails to match germline, which may point to a read error. The rearrangement uses TRBV7-2 and TRBJ2-3, with TRBD2 identical over 9 bases. The DNA end lines up better with TRBJ2-4; the J call may be wrong. The germline CDR1 and CDR2 sequences are SGHTA and FQGNSA. The CDR3 covers 16 residues. CDR3 DNA sequence: TGTGTCAGCCGCGTCTCGGGCGGGAGGGCCAGAGATACTCAGTACTTC. The encoded protein is CVSRVSGGRARDTQYF.

This clonotype is medium-sized by share. The chain carries TRBV6-1 and TRBJ2-1, with 7 bases identical to TRBD2. This CDR3 spans 14 amino acids. Looked up from germline, CDR1 is MNHNS and CDR2 is SASEGT. The junction had 2 bases not matched to a gene; V was cut back by 0 bases and J by 6 bases. This CDR3 is CASSEAGGGNEQFF. DNA for the CDR3: TGTGCCAGCAGTGAAGCGGGGGGGGGCAATGAGCAGTTCTTC.

In the case of this clonotype: Compared with germline, one end of the junction differs, possibly owing to a read error. DNA for the CDR3: TGTTGCAGCAGGCCGCGGCTGGGAGCCAAAGATACTCAGTATTTC. This translates into CCSRPRLGAKDTQYF. V and J are TRBV27 and TRBJ2-4; tentative D call: TRBD2 (5 bases). Germline CDR1 MNHEY, CDR2 SMNVEV (reference sequence). The CDR3 contains 15 residues.

This chain connects TRBV14 to TRBJ2-2, with TRBD2 as a possible D gene (6 bases). V was shortened by 4 bases and J by 4 bases, with 25 bases between the two germline ends. CDR3 size: 19 residues. CDR1 SGHDN and CDR2 FVKESK come from the germline V gene. CDR3 nucleotide sequence: TGTGCCAGCAGCCCTCGCCGGGGCCTCGGGGCCGGGAGCACCGGGGAGCTGTTTTTT. It specifies CASSPRRGLGAGSTGELFF. Variable domain in full (rest from reference TRBV14 and TRBJ2-2): EAGVTQFPSHSVIEKGQTVTLRCDPISGHDNLYWYRRVMGKEIKFLLHFVKESKQDESGMPNNRFLAERTGGTYSTLKVQPAELEDSGVYFCASSPRRGLGAGSTGELFFGEGSRLTVL.

A word on this clonotype: A junction end diverges from the germline sequence, so it may reflect a read error. The chain links TRBV10-1 to TRBJ2-4; maybe TRBD2 (7 bases). CDR1 is WNHNN, CDR2 SYGVQD, per germline (reference sequence). This CDR3 has 15 amino acids. The CDR3 loop is CGSSPGRGHKDTQYF. The CDR3, as DNA: TGCGGCAGCAGCCCAGGGCGGGGGCACAAAGACACTCAGTACTTT.

The rearrangement uses TRBV4-2 and TRBJ1-1; D perhaps matches TRBD1 (5 bases). The V end was cut by 6 bases, the J end by 5 bases, with 16 bases between. Germline CDR1 reads LGHNA; CDR2 reads YNFKEQ. The CDR3 totals 14 residues. In nucleotides, the CDR3 is TGTGCCAGCAGGCAAACCGGGACGGAGACTGAAGCTTTCTTT. This translates into CASRQTGTETEAFF.

V is TRBV6-4 and J is TRBJ2-5, with D perhaps matching TRBD1 or TRBD2 (6 bases each). Germline CDR1 MRHNA, CDR2 SNTAGT. The length of the CDR3 is 15 residues. Trimming took off 11 bases at V and 0 bases at J, with 19 bases between the two ends. The DNA of the CDR3 is TGTGCCGGGGGCGGAGGGGGGCGAGACCAAGAGACCCAGTACTTC. Protein: CAGGGGGRDQETQYF.

V usage is TRBV4-1 and J usage is TRBJ1-1, with D hard to call. CDR1 MGHRA and CDR2 YSYEKL come from the germline V gene. The CDR3 has 18 amino acids. Trimming took off 0 bases at V and 1 base at J, with 18 bases between the two ends. CDR3 residues: CASSQELRVGGRNTEAFF. The CDR3 DNA reads TGCGCCAGCAGCCAAGAACTCCGCGTAGGTGGGAGGAACACTGAAGCTTTCTTT.

The rearrangement joins TRBV12-3 or TRBV12-4 to TRBJ2-1; 7 bases are shared with TRBD2. This CDR3 has 15 residues. V lost 3 bases to trimming and J lost 8 bases; unmatched junction nucleotides: 10. This CDR3 reads CASSLGGKIDHEQFF. The CDR3 bases are TGTGCCAGCAGTTTGGGAGGGAAGATCGATCATGAGCAGTTCTTC.

By sample fraction, this clonotype is medium-sized. The chain recombines TRBV6-1 with TRBJ2-1; D unclear. Germline V lookup: CDR1 MNHNS, CDR2 SASEGT. V gave up 6 bases and J gave up 4 bases, with 19 bases separating them. This CDR3 contains 16 residues. The CDR3 spells CASSDPAGLLYNEQFF. The DNA for the CDR3 is TGTGCCAGCAGCGATCCGGCCGGGCTTCTTTACAATGAGCAGTTCTTC.

The chain couples TRBV12-3 or TRBV12-4 to TRBJ2-1, with unresolved D. V was clipped by 9 bases and J by 10 bases, with 16 bases between them. There are 12 residues in the CDR3. This CDR3 reads CASRADLGEQFF. DNA of the CDR3: TGTGCCAGTCGGGCCGATTTAGGGGAGCAGTTCTTC.